A selection of T cell receptor beta chains follows, all from one sample in a study of post-analysis software for immune sequencing data. TCRdb recomputed calls from the PCR reads with MiXCR, one row per CDR3 protein. The sample includes approximately 730,000 distinct CDR3 sequences, 30% seen only once; the top ten take around 0.55%. The sample comprised blood. The source is a girl between 5 and 17 years old with multiple sclerosis. Each CDR3 is given without its conserved first and last residue.

j_call	v_call	cdr3_aa
TRBJ1-6	TRBV6-1	ASSKLPGQLINSPLH
TRBJ1-1	TRBV5-1	ASSQGQGGWAEAF
TRBJ2-3	TRBV5-1	ASSLEGSGSADTQY
TRBJ2-1	TRBV9	ASTPFSQGWLGNEQF
TRBJ2-7	TRBV20-1	SARDPRGGGEQY
TRBJ2-1	TRBV9	ASSVGLKITPGNEQF
TRBJ2-6	TRBV18	ASSPTLGRASGANVLT
TRBJ1-1	TRBV20-1	SARDIDSINTEAF
TRBJ2-5	TRBV3-1	GPGKGETQY
TRBJ2-3	TRBV20-1	SALGLVNTDTQY
TRBJ2-3	TRBV2	ASSPDMARTDTQY
TRBJ2-1	TRBV5-1	ASSLEISYNERF
TRBJ2-7	TRBV5-1	ASSDREFIREQY
TRBJ2-3	TRBV25-1	ATTYGTDTQY
TRBJ1-5	TRBV7-9	ASSLGPGGNQPQH
TRBJ1-2	TRBV27	ASSQDPGTGYGYT
TRBJ2-7	TRBV20-1	SARVPREPYEQY